Listed below are T cell receptor beta chains from one sample, sequenced in a study of OX40 agonist ivuxolimab in advanced cancers. Produced via immunoSEQ multiplex PCR; TCRdb's table is partial and in-frame only. The sample has some 86,000 clones; roughly 91% are singletons. Sequenced material: CD4+ or CD8+ T cells sorted from blood, taken in a trial of the OX40 agonist ivuxolimab. Every receptor here comes from an adult with an advanced solid tumor such as melanoma, head and neck, liver or kidney cancer. CDR3s include the opening cysteine and the closing phenylalanine or tryptophan. The D gene is left open where the match is weak. Part of the rows lack a size; the others show once, few, many or a class for expanded clones.

V	size	J	D	DNA	CDR3
TRBV6-5	-	TRBJ1-5	-	TGTGCCAGCAGCCCCGGGCCGGTGCTTGAACCCCAGCATTTT	CASSPGPVLEPQHF
TRBV28	-	TRBJ1-5	TRBD1	TGTGCCAGCATCGAACAGGGGCACCCCATGCCCCAGCATTTT	CASIEQGHPMPQHF
TRBV5-5	-	TRBJ1-2	TRBD1	TGTGCCAGCAGAGTGACAGGGGTTAACTATGGCTACACCTTC	CASRVTGVNYGYTF
TRBV30	-	TRBJ1-3	-	TGTGCCTGTCCGCAGCGGGGGCTTGGAAACACCATATATTTT	CACPQRGLGNTIYF
TRBV27	few	TRBJ1-6	-	TGTGCCAGCAGTTTCCAGGGGCCGGGTAATTCACCCCTCCACTTT	CASSFQGPGNSPLHF
TRBV5-4	-	TRBJ1-2	-	TGTGCCAGCAACCCGACAGGATCCTATGGCTACACCTTC	CASNPTGSYGYTF
TRBV20-1	few	TRBJ1-1	-	TGCAGTGCTACTGGACAGAGAGCTTTCTTT	CSATGQRAFF
TRBV2	-	TRBJ1-1	-	TGTGCCAGCAGCCAGCTGGAGGGGGGCACTGAAGCTTTCTTT	CASSQLEGGTEAFF
TRBV6-5	-	TRBJ1-1	-	TGTGCCAGCAGTTACAACAGGATGAACACTGAAGCTTTCTTT	CASSYNRMNTEAFF
TRBV11-2	-	TRBJ1-2	TRBD1	TGTGCCAGCAGCTTAGACAAGCCGGACAGGGGGCTTTACTATGGCTACACCTTC	CASSLDKPDRGLYYGYTF
TRBV28	-	TRBJ2-1	-	TGTGCCAGCACCGCCTATGTTGCAGGGTACAATGAGCAGTTCTTC	CASTAYVAGYNEQFF
TRBV27	-	TRBJ2-1	TRBD2	TGTGCCAGCAGGCAAGCTAGCGGGTCCTACAATGAGCAGTTCTTC	CASRQASGSYNEQFF
TRBV18	-	TRBJ1-1	-	TGTGCCAGCTCACCTTCAGACACTGAAGCTTTCTTT	CASSPSDTEAFF
TRBV7-9	-	TRBJ2-7	-	TGTGCCAGCAGCTTTGAGAGCGGTCCCAGGCCCTACGAGCAGTACTTC	CASSFESGPRPYEQYF
TRBV19	-	TRBJ1-2	TRBD1	TGTGCCAGTAGTAAAAACGCCGGGACAGGTCTTTCTGGCTACACCTTC	CASSKNAGTGLSGYTF
TRBV2	-	TRBJ1-2	-	TGTGCCAGCAGTGAAGCGAACAGCCACTATGGCTACACCTTC	CASSEANSHYGYTF
TRBV18	once	TRBJ1-4	-	TGTGCCAGCTCACCACCGGGGGGTAAAAGAGAAAAACTGTTTTTT	CASSPPGGKREKLFF
TRBV7-9	-	TRBJ1-4	TRBD1	TGTGCCAGCAGCTTGACCCCCCAGGGGGGTAATGAAAAACTGTTTTTT	CASSLTPQGGNEKLFF
TRBV6-1	-	TRBJ1-2	-	TGTGCCAGCAGTGACTTCCTTTGGGACTCGTCGAACTATGGCTACACCTTC	CASSDFLWDSSNYGYTF
TRBV19	-	TRBJ1-1	-	TGTGCCAGTAGTATAGGCGGATACACTGAAGCTTTCTTT	CASSIGGYTEAFF
TRBV6-5	-	TRBJ1-3	-	TGTGCCAGCAGTACCGGGGCAGAGAATGGAAACACCATATATTTT	CASSTGAENGNTIYF
TRBV12-5	-	TRBJ1-2	TRBD1	TGTGCTAGTGGTCCCCCGGGACAGGTCCTTAGGAACTATGGCTACACCTTC	CASGPPGQVLRNYGYTF
TRBV18	once	TRBJ2-2	TRBD1	TGTGCCAGCTCCTCTCGGGACAGCGGTACCGGGGAGCTGTTTTTT	CASSSRDSGTGELFF
TRBV6-5	-	TRBJ1-1	-	TGTGCCAGCAGTTTCGGGGGGGGTGAAGCTTTCTTT	CASSFGGGEAFF
TRBV7-3	-	TRBJ1-6	TRBD1	TGTGCCAGCAGCCGACAGGGTGGGGGATATAATTCACCCCTCCACTTT	CASSRQGGGYNSPLHF
TRBV5-4	-	TRBJ2-5	TRBD2	TGTGCCAGCAGCTCTGCGGGGGGCCCTATCGGGGAGACCCAGTACTTC	CASSSAGGPIGETQYF
TRBV2	-	TRBJ2-2	-	TGTGCCAGCAGGGCCAGGGGATATAACACCGGGGAGCTGTTTTTT	CASRARGYNTGELFF
TRBV28	few	TRBJ1-1	-	TGTGCCAGCAGTTTATCGGGTCGGGGAGAGACTGAAGCTTTCTTT	CASSLSGRGETEAFF
TRBV28	-	TRBJ1-1	-	TGTGCCAGCAGTTTGCAGGTGACTGAAGCTTTCTTT	CASSLQVTEAFF